This entry is about one T cell receptor (beta chain). Its antigen is unidentified. Using immunoSEQ multiplex PCR, the repertoire was profiled, and TCRdb retains in-frame clones only, with some absent. The sample lists tens of thousands of clones, 88% occurring once. The CDR3 extends over 16 amino acids. V lost 4 bases and J lost 0, with 13 bases in between. Germline CDR1 MGHDK, CDR2 SYGVNS. These data originate in a study of T cells in localized non-small cell lung cancer. General study results and limits: Adjacent lung tissue had a median about 57 of the top 100 clones found in the tumor. Among the tissues sampled, uninvolved adjacent lung had the highest T cell clonality, above tumor.

The J gene is TRBJ1-3, the V gene TRBV25-1; D is possibly TRBD1 (5 bases). The source of this sequence is a woman aged 40-75 years with stage I squamous cell lung carcinoma. The source was peripheral blood, collected before any cancer treatment. The CDR3 spells CASSVSGFNSGNTIYF. CDR3 sequence (DNA): TGTGCCAGCAGTGTTTCAGGGTTCAACTCTGGAAACACCATATATTTT. Supplemented by reference TRBV25-1 and TRBJ1-3, the full variable domain reads EADIYQTPRYLVIGTGKKITLECSQTMGHDKMYWYQQDPGMELHLIHYSYGVNSTEKGDLSSESTVSRIRTEHFPLTLESARPSHTSQYLCASSVSGFNSGNTIYFGEGSWLTVV.